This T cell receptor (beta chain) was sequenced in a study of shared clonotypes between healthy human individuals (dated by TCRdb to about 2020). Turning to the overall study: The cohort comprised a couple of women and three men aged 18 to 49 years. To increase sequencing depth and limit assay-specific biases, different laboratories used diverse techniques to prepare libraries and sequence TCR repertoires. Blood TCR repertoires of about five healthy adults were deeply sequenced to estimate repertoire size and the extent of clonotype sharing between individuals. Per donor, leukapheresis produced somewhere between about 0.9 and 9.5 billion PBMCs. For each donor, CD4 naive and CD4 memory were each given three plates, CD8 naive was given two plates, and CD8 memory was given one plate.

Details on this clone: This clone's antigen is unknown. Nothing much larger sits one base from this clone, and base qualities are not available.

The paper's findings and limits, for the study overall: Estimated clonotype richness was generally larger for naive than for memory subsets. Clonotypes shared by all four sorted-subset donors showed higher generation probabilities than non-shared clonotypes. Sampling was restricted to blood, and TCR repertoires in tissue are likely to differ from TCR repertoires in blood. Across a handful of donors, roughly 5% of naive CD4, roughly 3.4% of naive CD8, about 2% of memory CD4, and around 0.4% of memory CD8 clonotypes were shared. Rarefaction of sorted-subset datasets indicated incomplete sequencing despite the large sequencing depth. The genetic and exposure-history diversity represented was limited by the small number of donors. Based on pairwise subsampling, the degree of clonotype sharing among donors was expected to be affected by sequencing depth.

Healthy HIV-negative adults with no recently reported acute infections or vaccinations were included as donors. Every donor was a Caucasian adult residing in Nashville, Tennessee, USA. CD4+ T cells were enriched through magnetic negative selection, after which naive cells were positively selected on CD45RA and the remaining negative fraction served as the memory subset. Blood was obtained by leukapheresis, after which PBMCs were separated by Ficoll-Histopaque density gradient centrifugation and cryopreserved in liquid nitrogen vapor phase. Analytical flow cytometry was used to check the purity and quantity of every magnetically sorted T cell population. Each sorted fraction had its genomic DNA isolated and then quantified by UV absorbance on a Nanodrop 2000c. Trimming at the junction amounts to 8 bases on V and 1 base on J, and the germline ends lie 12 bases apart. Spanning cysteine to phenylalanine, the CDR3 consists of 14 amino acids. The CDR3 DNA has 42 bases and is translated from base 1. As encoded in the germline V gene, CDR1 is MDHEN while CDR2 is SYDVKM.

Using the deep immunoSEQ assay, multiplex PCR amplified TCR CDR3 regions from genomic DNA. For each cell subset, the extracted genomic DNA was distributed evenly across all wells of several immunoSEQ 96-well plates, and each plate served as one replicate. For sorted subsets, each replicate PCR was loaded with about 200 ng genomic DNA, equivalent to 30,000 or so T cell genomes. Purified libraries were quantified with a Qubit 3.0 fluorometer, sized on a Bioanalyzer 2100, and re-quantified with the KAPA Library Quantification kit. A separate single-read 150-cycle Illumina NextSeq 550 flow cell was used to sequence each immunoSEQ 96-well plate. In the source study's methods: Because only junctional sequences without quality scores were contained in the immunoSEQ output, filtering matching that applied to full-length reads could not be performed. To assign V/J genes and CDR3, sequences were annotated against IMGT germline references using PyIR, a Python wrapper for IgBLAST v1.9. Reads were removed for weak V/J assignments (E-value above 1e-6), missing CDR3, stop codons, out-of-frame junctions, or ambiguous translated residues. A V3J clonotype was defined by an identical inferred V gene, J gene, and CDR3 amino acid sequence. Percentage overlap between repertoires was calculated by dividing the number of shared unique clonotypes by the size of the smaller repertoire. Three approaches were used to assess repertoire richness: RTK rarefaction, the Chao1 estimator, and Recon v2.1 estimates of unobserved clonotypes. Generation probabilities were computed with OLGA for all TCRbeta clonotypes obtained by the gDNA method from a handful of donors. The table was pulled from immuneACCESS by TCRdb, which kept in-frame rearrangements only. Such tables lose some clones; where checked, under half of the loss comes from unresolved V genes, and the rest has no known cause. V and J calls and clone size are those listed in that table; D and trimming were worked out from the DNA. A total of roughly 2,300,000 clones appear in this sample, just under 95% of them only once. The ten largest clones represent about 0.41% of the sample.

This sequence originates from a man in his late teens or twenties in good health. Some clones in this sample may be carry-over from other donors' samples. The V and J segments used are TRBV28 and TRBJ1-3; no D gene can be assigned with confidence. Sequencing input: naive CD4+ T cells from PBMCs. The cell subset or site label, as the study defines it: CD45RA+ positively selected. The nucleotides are TGTGCCAGCCTTAGAGGAAGTTCTGGAAACACCATATATTTT. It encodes CASLRGSSGNTIYF.